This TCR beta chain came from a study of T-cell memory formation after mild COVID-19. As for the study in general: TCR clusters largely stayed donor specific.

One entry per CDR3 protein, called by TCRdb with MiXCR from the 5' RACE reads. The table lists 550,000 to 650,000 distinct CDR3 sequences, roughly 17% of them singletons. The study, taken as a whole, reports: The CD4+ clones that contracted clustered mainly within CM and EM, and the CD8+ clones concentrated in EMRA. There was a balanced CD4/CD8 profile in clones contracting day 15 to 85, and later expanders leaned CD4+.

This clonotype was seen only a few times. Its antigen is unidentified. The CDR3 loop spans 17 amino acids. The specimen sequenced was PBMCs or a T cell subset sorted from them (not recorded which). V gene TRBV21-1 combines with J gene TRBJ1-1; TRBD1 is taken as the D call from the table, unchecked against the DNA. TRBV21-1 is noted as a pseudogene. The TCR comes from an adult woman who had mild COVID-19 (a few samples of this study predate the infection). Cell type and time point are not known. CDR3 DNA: TGTGCCAGACGACTCGACGAGTTAGGACACCCCCCCACTGAAGCTTTCTTT. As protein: CARRLDELGHPPTEAFF.